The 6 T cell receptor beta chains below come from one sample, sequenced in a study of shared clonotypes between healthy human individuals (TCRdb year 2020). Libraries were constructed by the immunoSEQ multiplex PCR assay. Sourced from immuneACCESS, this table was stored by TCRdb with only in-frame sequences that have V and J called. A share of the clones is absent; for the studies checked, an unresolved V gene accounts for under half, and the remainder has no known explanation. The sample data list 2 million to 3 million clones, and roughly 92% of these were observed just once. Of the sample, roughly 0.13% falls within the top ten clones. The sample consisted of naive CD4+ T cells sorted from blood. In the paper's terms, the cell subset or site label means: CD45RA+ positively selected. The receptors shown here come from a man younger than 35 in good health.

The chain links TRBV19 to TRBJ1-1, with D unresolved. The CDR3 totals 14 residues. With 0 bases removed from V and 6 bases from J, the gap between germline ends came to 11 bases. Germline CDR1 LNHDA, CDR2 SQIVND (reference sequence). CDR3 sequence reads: CASSIDHILAEAFF. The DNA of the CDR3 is TGTGCCAGTAGTATAGATCATATACTTGCTGAAGCTTTCTTT.

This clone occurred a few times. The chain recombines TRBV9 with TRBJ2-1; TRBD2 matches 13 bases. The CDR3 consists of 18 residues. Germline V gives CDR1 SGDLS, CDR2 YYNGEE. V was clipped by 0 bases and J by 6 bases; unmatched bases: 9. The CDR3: CASSVAPLAGGPGNEQFF. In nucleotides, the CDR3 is TGTGCCAGCAGCGTAGCCCCACTAGCGGGGGGGCCGGGCAATGAGCAGTTCTTC. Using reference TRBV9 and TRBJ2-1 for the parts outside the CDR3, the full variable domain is DSGVTQTPKHLITATGQRVTLRCSPRSGDLSVYWYQQSLDQGLQFLIQYYNGEERAKGNILERFSAQQFPDLHSELNLSSLELGDSALYFCASSVAPLAGGPGNEQFFGPGTRLTVL.

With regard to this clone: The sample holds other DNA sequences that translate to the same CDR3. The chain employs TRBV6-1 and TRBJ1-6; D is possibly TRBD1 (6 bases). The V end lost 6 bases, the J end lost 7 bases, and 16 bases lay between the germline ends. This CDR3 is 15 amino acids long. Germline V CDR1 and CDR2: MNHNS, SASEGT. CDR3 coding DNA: TGTGCCAGCAGCGTTAACAGGGATGGGAATTCACCCCTCCACTTT. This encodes CASSVNRDGNSPLHF.

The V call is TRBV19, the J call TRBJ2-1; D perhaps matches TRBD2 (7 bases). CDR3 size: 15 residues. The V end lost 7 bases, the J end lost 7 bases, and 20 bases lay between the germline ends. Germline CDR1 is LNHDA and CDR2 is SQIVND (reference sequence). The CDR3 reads CASTQGGGPGNEQFF. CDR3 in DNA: TGTGCCAGTACCCAAGGGGGGGGGCCCGGAAATGAGCAGTTCTTC.

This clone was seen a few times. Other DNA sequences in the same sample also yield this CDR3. CDR3 bases: TGTGCCAGCAGCTTTGGCACCGGGGAGCTGTTTTTT. This translates into CASSFGTGELFF. The rearrangement links TRBV7-3 to TRBJ2-2; D is unresolved. Germline values: CDR1 SGHTA, CDR2 FQGTGA. The length of the CDR3 is 12 residues. The germline V and J ends were trimmed by 3 bases and 4 bases, with 3 bases remaining between them.

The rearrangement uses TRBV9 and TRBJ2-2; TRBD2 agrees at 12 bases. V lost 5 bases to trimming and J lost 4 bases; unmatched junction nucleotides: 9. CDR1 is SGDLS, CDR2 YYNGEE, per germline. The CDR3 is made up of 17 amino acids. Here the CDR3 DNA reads TGTGCCAGCAGGCCTAGCGGGGGGGCCTTGGTCACCGGGGAGCTGTTTTTT. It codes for CASRPSGGALVTGELFF.